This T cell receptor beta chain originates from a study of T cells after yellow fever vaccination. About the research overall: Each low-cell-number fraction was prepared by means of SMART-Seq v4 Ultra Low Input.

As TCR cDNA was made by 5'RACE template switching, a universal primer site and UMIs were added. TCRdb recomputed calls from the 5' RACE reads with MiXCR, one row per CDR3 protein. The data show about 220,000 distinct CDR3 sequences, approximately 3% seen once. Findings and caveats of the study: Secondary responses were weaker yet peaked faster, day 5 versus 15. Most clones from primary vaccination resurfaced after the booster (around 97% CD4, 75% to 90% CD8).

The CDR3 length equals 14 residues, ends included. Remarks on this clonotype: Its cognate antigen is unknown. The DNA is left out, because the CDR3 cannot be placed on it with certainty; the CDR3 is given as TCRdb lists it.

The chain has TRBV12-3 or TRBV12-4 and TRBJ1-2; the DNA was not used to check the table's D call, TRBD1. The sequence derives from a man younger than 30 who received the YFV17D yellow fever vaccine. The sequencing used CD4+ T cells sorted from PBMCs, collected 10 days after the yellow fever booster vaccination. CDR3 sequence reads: CASSTSTGESGYTF.